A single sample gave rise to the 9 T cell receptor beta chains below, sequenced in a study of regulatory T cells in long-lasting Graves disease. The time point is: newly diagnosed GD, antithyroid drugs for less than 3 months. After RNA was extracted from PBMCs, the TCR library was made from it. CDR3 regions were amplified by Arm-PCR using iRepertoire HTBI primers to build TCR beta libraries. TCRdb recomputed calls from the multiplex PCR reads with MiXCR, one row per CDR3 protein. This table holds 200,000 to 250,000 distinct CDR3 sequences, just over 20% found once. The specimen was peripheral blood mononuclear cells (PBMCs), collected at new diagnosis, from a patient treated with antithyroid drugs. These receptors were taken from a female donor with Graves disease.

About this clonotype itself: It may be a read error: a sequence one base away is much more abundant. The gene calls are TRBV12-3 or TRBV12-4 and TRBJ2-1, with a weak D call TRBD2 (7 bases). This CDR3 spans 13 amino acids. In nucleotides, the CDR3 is TGTGCCAGCAATGGGGGGGCTCGAAATGAGCAGTCCTTC. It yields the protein CASNGGARNEQSF.

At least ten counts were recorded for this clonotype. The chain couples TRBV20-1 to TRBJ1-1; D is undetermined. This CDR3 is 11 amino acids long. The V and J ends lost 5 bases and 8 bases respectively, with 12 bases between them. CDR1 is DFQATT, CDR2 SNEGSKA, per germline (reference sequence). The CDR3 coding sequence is TGCAGTGCTTCGGATCCCTCAGAAGCTTTCTTT. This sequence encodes CSASDPSEAFF.

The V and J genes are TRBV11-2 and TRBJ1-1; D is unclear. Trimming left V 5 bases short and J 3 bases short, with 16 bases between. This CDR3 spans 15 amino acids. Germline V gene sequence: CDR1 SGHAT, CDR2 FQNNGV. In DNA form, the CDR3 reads TGTGCCAGCAGCACCCCGGGTCGTAGACACACTGAAGCTTTCTTT. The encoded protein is CASSTPGRRHTEAFF.

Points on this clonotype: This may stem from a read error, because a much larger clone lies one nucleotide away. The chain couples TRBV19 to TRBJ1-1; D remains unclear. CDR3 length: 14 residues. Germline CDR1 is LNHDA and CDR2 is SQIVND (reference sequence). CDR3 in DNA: TGTGCCAGTAGTATAGGCCTTATGAACACTGTAGCTTTCTTT. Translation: CASSIGLMNTVAFF.

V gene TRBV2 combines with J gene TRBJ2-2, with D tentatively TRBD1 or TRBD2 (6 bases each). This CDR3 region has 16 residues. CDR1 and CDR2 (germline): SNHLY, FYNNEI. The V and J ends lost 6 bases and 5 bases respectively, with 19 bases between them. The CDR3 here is CASRDLLRGRTGELFF. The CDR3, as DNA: TGTGCCAGCAGAGACCTGCTGAGGGGGAGGACCGGGGAGCTGTTTTTT.

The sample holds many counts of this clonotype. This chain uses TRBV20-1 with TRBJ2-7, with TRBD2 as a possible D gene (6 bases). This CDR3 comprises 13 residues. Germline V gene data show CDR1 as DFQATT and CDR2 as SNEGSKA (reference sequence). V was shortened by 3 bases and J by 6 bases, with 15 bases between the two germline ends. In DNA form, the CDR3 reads TGCAGTGCTAGTAAAATCGGGGGAGGCGAGCAGTACTTC. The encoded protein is CSASKIGGGEQYF.

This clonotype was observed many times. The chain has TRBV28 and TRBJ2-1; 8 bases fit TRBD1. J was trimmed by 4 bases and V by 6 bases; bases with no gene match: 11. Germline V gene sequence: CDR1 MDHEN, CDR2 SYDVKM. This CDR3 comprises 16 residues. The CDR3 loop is CASRMTGAPGYNEQFF. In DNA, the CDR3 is TGTGCCAGCAGAATGACAGGGGCCCCAGGTTACAATGAGCAGTTCTTC.

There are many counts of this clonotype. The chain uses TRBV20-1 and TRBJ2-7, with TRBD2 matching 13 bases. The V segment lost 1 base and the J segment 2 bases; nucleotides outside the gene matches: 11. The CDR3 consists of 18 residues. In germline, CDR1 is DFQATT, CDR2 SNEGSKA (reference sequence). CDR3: CSARAYTSTSGGAYEQYF. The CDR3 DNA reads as TGCAGTGCTAGAGCTTACACAAGTACTAGCGGGGGGGCCTACGAGCAGTACTTC.

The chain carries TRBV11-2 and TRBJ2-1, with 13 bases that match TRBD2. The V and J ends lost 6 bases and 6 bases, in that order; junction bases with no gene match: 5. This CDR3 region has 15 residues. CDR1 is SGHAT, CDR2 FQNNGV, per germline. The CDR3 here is CASSGTSGVRNEQFF. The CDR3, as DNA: TGTGCCAGCAGTGGGACTAGCGGGGTTCGCAATGAGCAGTTCTTC.